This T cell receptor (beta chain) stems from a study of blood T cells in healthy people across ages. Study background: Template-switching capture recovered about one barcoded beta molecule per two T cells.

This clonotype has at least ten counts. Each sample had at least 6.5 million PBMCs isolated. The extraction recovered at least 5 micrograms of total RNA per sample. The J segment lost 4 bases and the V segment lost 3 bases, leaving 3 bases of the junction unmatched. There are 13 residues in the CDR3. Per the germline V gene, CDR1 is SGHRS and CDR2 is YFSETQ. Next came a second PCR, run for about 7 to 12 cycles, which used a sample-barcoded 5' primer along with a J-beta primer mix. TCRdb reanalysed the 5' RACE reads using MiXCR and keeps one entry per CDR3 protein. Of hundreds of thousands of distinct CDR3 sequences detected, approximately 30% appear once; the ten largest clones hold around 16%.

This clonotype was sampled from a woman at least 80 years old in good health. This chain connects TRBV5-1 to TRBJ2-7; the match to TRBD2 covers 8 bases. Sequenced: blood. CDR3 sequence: CASSSQRGYEQYF. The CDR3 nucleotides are TGCGCCAGCAGCTCGCAGCGGGGGTACGAGCAGTACTTC.